This T cell receptor beta chain originates from a study of shared clonotypes between healthy human individuals. In the authors' workflow: There were no quality scores in the junction-only immunoSEQ sequences, so filtering differed. The repertoire was sequenced with immunoSEQ multiplex PCR; TCRdb's copy has only in-frame clones and lacks some. The DNA gave D and trimming, while V, J and clone size come from that table. In the table there are 550,000 to 700,000 clones, around three quarters of which are singletons. The germline V gene encodes CDR1 MDHEN and CDR2 SYDVKM. The CDR3 length is 12 residues. V dropped 6 bases and J dropped 3 bases, with 8 bases sitting between them.

The chain couples TRBV28 to TRBJ1-2; maybe TRBD1 (5 bases). What was sequenced was memory CD4+ T cells sorted from blood. Subset reported: CD45RA-negative fraction. The receptor was isolated from a woman aged 25 to 45 in good health. CDR3 coding DNA: TGTGCCAGCAGGACAGAGCACTATGGCTACACCTTC. This gives the protein CASRTEHYGYTF.